Below are 5 T cell receptor beta chains sequenced from a single sample in a study of OX40 agonist ivuxolimab in advanced cancers. The protocol was immunoSEQ multiplex PCR, while the TCRdb copy is restricted to in-frame clones and leaves out a portion. The table records more than 10,000 clones, about 79% of them present only once. Sequences were derived from CD4+ or CD8+ T cells sorted from blood, sampled in a trial of the OX40 agonist ivuxolimab. The receptor set was obtained from an adult with an advanced solid tumor such as melanoma, head and neck, liver or kidney cancer.

This clone was seen only a few times. The V and J genes are TRBV5-6 and TRBJ1-5; 7 bases align to TRBD1. The CDR3 covers 15 residues. With V trimmed by 3 bases and J by 6 bases, 9 bases remained unmatched. Germline-derived CDR1 and CDR2 are SGHDT and YYEEEE. The CDR3 nucleotides read TGTGCCAGCAGCTCCCGAGACAGGGTGGGTCAGCCCCAGCATTTT. Its translation is CASSSRDRVGQPQHF.

The chain combines TRBV28 with TRBJ1-2; no clear D gene. The length of the CDR3 is 11 residues. Germline loops: CDR1 MDHEN, CDR2 SYDVKM. The germline V and J ends were trimmed by 3 bases and 8 bases, with 7 bases remaining between them. In nucleotides, the CDR3 is TGTGCCAGCAGTTTTATCGAGGGCTACACCTTC. Protein: CASSFIEGYTF.

This clone was detected only once. This chain connects TRBV6-1 to TRBJ1-3; D is unresolved. The length of the CDR3 is 13 residues. The V end lost 1 base, the J end lost 0 bases, and 1 base lay between the germline ends. Germline loops: CDR1 MNHNS, CDR2 SASEGT. The CDR3 sequence: CASSEGSGNTIYF. The CDR3 DNA reads as TGTGCCAGCAGTGAAGGCTCTGGAAACACCATATATTTT.

The chain couples TRBV11-2 to TRBJ2-1; 9 bases align to TRBD1. This CDR3 comprises 12 residues. Germline assignment: CDR1 SGHAT and CDR2 FQNNGV. With V trimmed by 4 bases and J by 11 bases, 3 bases remained unmatched. CDR3 sequence: CASSSGTGKQFF. The CDR3 coding sequence is TGTGCCAGCAGCTCCGGGACAGGGAAGCAGTTCTTC.

This clone was detected only once. V usage is TRBV27 and J usage is TRBJ2-3; 7 bases align to TRBD1. Per the germline V gene, CDR1 is MNHEY and CDR2 is SMNVEV (reference sequence). The CDR3 consists of 17 residues. With 2 bases clipped from V and 2 bases from J, the junction kept 10 bases outside the gene matches. The CDR3 DNA reads TGTGCCAGCAGTTTAGACTTCGAGACAGGGTACACAGATACGCAGTATTTT. It specifies CASSLDFETGYTDTQYF.